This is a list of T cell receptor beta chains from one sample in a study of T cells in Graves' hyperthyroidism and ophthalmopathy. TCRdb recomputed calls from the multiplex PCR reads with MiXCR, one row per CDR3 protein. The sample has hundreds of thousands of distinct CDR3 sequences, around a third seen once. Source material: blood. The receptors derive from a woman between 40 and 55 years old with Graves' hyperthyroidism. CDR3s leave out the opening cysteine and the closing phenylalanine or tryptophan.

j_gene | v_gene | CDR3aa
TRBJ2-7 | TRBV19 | ALGRTVPYEQY
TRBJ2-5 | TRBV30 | AWSTRGETQY
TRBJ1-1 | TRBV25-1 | ASSEWNTMNTEAF
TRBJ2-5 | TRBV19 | ASSAEGSGETQY
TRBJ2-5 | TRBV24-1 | ATSERQGMETQY
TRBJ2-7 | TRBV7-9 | ASSAGTSGSLYEQY
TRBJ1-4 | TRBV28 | ASSRLDEKLF
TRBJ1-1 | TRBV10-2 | ASTRGQLYTEAF
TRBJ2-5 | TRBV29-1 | SVRGGGETQY
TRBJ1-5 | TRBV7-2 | ASSIGQTLNQPQH
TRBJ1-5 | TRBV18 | ASSPPGHSLPQH
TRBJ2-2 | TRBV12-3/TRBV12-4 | ASSRSGALTGELF
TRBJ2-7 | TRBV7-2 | ASSLAPSGRISEQY
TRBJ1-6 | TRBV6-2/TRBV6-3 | ASSYLPGSPLH
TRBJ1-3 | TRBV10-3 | AISRGTGNTIY
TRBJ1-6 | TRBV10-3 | ASSPAGTGRAGRDSPLH
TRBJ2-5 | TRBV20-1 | SAAPGKETQY